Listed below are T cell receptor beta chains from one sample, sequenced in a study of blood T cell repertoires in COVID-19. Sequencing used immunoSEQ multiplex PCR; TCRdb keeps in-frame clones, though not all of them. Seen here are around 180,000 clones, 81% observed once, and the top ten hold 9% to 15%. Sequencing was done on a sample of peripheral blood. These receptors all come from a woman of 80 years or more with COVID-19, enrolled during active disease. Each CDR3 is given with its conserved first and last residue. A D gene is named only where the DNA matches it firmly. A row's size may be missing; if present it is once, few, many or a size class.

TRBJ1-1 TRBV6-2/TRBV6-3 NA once CASSLTPLLNTEAFF TGTGCCAGCAGTCTTACCCCACTTCTGAACACTGAAGCTTTCTTT
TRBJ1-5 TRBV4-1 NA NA CASSQGREGQPQHF TGCGCCAGCAGCCAAGGAAGGGAGGGTCAGCCCCAGCATTTT
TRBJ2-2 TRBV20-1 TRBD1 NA CSASVRTGGVFNTGELFF TGCAGTGCTAGTGTTCGGACAGGTGGCGTTTTCAACACCGGGGAGCTGTTTTTT
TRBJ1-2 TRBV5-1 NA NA CASSLAGGDGYTF TGCGCCAGCAGCTTGGCCGGAGGGGATGGCTACACCTTC
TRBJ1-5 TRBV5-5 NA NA CASSPTGEFSQHF TGTGCCAGCAGCCCCACGGGTGAGTTTTCCCAGCATTTT
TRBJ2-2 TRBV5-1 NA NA CASSLIGDTGELFF TGCGCCAGCAGCTTGATCGGAGACACCGGGGAGCTGTTTTTT
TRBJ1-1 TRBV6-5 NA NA CASSRGSGLNTEAFF TGTGCCAGCAGTCGCGGCTCCGGGTTGAACACTGAAGCTTTCTTT
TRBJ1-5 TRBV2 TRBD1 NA CASERDRGQQPQHF TGTGCCAGTGAACGCGACAGGGGGCAACAGCCCCAGCATTTT
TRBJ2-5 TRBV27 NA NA CTSSGGDTGETQYF TGTACCAGCAGTGGTGGGGACACGGGAGAGACCCAGTACTTC
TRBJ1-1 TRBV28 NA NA CASSRTGSIRPNTEAFF TGTGCCAGCAGCCGTACAGGGTCAATCCGTCCGAACACTGAAGCTTTCTTT
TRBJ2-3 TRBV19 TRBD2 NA CASRGETSGSVVGTDTQYF TGTGCCAGTAGGGGTGAAACTAGCGGGAGTGTGGTCGGCACAGATACGCAGTATTTT
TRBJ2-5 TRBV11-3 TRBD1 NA CASSPRTGQETQYF TGTGCCAGCAGCCCCCGGACAGGGCAAGAGACCCAGTACTTC
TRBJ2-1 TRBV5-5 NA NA CASSLLGGNEQFF TGTGCCAGCAGCTTGCTGGGGGGCAATGAGCAGTTCTTC
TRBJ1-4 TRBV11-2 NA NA CASSLGAGSGEKLFF TGTGCCAGCAGCTTAGGGGCAGGCAGCGGGGAAAAACTGTTTTTT
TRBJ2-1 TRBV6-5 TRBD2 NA CASTTSGRAYNEQFF TGTGCCAGCACGACTAGCGGGAGGGCCTACAATGAGCAGTTCTTC
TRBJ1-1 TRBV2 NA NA CASSEAVAMNTEAFF TGTGCCAGCAGTGAAGCGGTGGCCATGAACACTGAAGCTTTCTTT
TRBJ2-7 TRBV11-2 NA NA CASSGSYEQYF TGTGCCAGCAGCGGGAGTTACGAGCAGTACTTC
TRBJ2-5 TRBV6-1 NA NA CASSEATRQETQYF TGTGCCAGCAGTGAAGCGACAAGACAAGAGACCCAGTACTTC